Sequencing of this T cell receptor (beta chain) was carried out in a study of follicular helper T cells after annual influenza vaccination. V gave up 0 bases and J gave up 3 bases; unmatched junction bases: 4. This CDR3 has 15 residues. The germline gives CDR1 SGHRS, CDR2 YFSETQ. The assay was immunoSEQ multiplex PCR, and TCRdb's table has in-frame clones only and misses some. The sample shows approximately 8,500 clones, around 83% of them seen only once. Time point of the sample: 2015-2016 season, 7 days after influenza vaccination. The material was CXCR5+ CD38- circulating T follicular helper cells from blood, obtained 7 days after influenza vaccination. Subset reported: circulating Tfh, non-naive CD4+CXCR5+PD-1+ (ICOS+CD38+ or ICOS-CD38-). This chain joins TRBV5-1 and TRBJ1-2; 8 bases line up with TRBD1. This TCR was recovered from an adult who received the influenza vaccine. This CDR3 is CASSLDQGAHYGYTF. CDR3 in DNA: TGCGCCAGCAGCTTGGATCAGGGGGCGCACTATGGCTACACCTTC.